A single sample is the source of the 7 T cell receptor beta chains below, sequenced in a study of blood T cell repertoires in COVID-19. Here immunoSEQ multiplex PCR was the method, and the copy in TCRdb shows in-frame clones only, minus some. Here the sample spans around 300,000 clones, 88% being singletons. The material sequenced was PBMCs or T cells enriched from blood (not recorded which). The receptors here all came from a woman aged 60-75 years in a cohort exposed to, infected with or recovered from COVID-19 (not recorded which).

CDR3: CASSEDRANTGELFF. CDR3 bases: TGTGCCAGCAGTGAGGACAGGGCAAACACCGGGGAGCTGTTTTTT. This chain uses TRBV6-4 with TRBJ2-2; 8 bases are shared with TRBD1. V was clipped by 3 bases and J by 2 bases; unmatched bases: 2. Germline values: CDR1 MRHNA, CDR2 SNTAGT. CDR3 length equals 15 residues.

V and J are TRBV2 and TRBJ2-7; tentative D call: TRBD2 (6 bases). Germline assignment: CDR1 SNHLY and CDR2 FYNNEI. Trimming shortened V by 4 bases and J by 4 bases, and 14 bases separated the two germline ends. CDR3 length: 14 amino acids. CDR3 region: CASSGGERRYEQYF. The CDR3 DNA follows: TGTGCCAGCAGTGGGGGGGAACGTAGGTACGAGCAGTACTTC.

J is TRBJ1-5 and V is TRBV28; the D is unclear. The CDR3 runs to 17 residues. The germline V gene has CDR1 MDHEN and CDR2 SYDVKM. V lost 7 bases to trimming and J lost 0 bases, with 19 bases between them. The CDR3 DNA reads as TGTGCCAGCACGAGGGTTCTTAAACCTTATAGCAATCAGCCCCAGCATTTT. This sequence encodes CASTRVLKPYSNQPQHF. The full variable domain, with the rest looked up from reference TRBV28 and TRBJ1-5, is DVKVTQSSRYLVKRTGEKVFLECVQDMDHENMFWYRQDPGLGLRLIYFSYDVKMKEKGDIPEGYSVSREKKERFSLILESASTNQTSMYLCASTRVLKPYSNQPQHFGDGTRLSIL.

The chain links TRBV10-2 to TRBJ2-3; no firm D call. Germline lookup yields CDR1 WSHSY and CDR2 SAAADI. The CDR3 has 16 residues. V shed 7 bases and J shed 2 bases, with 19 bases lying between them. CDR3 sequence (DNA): TGCGCCAGCACGGCTGCGAGTGTTACAGTCACAGATACGCAGTATTTT. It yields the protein CASTAASVTVTDTQYF.

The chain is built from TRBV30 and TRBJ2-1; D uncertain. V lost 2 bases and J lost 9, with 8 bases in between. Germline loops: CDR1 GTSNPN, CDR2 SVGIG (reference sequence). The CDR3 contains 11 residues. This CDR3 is CAWSLSVEQFF. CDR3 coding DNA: TGTGCCTGGAGTCTTTCCGTTGAGCAGTTCTTC.

CDR3 sequence: CASSVGTDSTDTQYF. CDR3 in DNA: TGTGCCAGCAGCGTAGGCACGGACTCCACAGATACGCAGTATTTT. V and J are TRBV9 and TRBJ2-3, with a possible D match to TRBD2 (5 bases). With 0 bases removed from V and 2 bases from J, the gap between germline ends came to 10 bases. The germline V gene encodes CDR1 SGDLS and CDR2 YYNGEE. The CDR3 has 15 residues.

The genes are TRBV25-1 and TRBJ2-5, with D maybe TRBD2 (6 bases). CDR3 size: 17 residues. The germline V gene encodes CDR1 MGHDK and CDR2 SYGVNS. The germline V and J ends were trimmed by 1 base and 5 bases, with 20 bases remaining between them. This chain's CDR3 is CASSESWASDGYETQYF. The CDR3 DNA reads TGTGCCAGCAGTGAATCCTGGGCTAGCGATGGATATGAGACCCAGTACTTC. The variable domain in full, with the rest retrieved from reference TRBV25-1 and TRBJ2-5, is EADIYQTPRYLVIGTGKKITLECSQTMGHDKMYWYQQDPGMELHLIHYSYGVNSTEKGDLSSESTVSRIRTEHFPLTLESARPSHTSQYLCASSESWASDGYETQYFGPGTRLLVL.